The table lists the clone carrying this TCR beta chain with a few counts. Antigen: not known. This CDR3 is built from 14 residues. CDR1 and CDR2 from the germline V gene are DFQATT and SNEGSKA (reference sequence). Trimming pared 6 bases from V and 5 bases from J, leaving 17 bases between. Researchers made TCR cDNA using 5'RACE template switching, and this step added a universal primer site and UMIs. MiXCR, applied by TCRdb to the 5' RACE reads, yields one record per CDR3 protein. Among a few hundred thousand distinct CDR3 sequences listed, 6.5% to 8.5% were seen once. This entry belongs to a study of T cells after yellow fever vaccination. General observations from the study: Among all clonotypes, a small share was observed in both CD4 and CD8 compartments. At around 96% for CD4 and approximately 89% for CD8, most primary-vaccination clones showed up again after the booster.

The chain has TRBV20-1 and TRBJ2-1; D is possibly TRBD1 or TRBD2 (7 bases each). The TCR comes from a man between 25 and 39 years old who received the YFV17D yellow fever vaccine. The input for sequencing was CD4+ T cells sorted from PBMCs, taken 15 days after the yellow fever booster vaccination. Here the CDR3 DNA reads TGCAGTGCAGATCAGGGGGGGACACACAATGAGCAGTTCTTC. It is translated as CSADQGGTHNEQFF.